The 5 T cell receptor beta chains below were found in one sample sequenced in a study of blood T cell repertoires in COVID-19. Only in-frame clones appear in the TCRdb table, and some are missing; sequencing was by immunoSEQ multiplex PCR. This table has roughly 290,000 clones, about 85% appearing once. Source material: peripheral blood. The source is a human donor with COVID-19, enrolled during active disease. The donor label of this sample is uncertain.

The chain carries TRBV9 and TRBJ2-5; tentatively, D is TRBD1 (5 bases). Germline CDR1 is SGDLS and CDR2 is YYNGEE. The germline V and J ends were trimmed by 4 bases and 7 bases, with 14 bases remaining between them. CDR3 length: 13 residues. The CDR3 is CASSYQGWGTQYF. In DNA, the CDR3 is TGTGCCAGCAGCTATCAGGGTTGGGGGACCCAGTACTTC.

Comments on this clone: One end of the junction does not line up with germline, which may come from a read error. This chain uses TRBV10-3 with TRBJ1-2; 8 bases line up with TRBD1. CDR3 length: 15 amino acids. Looked up from germline, CDR1 is ENHRY and CDR2 is SYGVKD. CDR3 DNA: TGTGCCATCGGTGACCGGGACAGGCCTAACTATGGCTACACCTTC. It encodes CAIGDRDRPNYGYTF.

Only one count was recorded for this clone. The chain employs TRBV19 and TRBJ2-1, with TRBD2 matching 11 bases. The V segment lost 4 bases and the J segment 7 bases; nucleotides outside the gene matches: 9. CDR3 length: 16 amino acids. The germline V gene has CDR1 LNHDA and CDR2 SQIVND (reference sequence). The CDR3 DNA follows: TGTGCCAGTAGTACGTTAGCGGGAGGGCCAGGGAATGAGCAGTTCTTC. Translation: CASSTLAGGPGNEQFF.

The J gene is TRBJ2-3, the V gene TRBV29-1, with TRBD1 matching over 10 bases. Germline V gives CDR1 SQVTM, CDR2 ANQGSEA. The CDR3 runs 15 residues. With 5 bases clipped from V and 6 bases from J, the junction kept 11 bases outside the gene matches. CDR3 residues: CSVHPGTGVFDTQYF. DNA for the CDR3: TGCAGCGTTCACCCCGGGACAGGGGTTTTCGATACGCAGTATTTT.

V usage is TRBV5-4 and J usage is TRBJ2-6, with a possible D match to TRBD1 (5 bases). Trimming took 5 bases from V and 2 from J, leaving 11 bases between them. The CDR3 is made up of 15 amino acids. Germline CDR1 is SGHNT and CDR2 is YYREEE (reference sequence). CDR3 sequence (DNA): TGTGCCAGCAGTTCAGGGAATGCTGGGGCCAACGTCCTGACTTTC. It yields the protein CASSSGNAGANVLTF.